These 11 T cell receptor beta chains were sequenced from one sample in a study of PD-L1 blockade in urothelial cancer. Time point denoted: pretreatment peripheral blood. Clones were sequenced by immunoSEQ multiplex PCR, and TCRdb holds only the in-frame ones, with some missing. The data show some 63,000 clones, with 80% to 90% seen just once and around 6% held by the top ten. The source was PBMCs, collected around atezolizumab (anti-PD-L1) treatment. All receptors derive from a man in his sixties or seventies with urothelial cancer.

This chain joins TRBV4-2 and TRBJ2-1, with 10 bases lining up with TRBD2. After removal of 4 bases from V and 4 bases from J, the junction contained 4 bases not matched to a gene. The CDR3 has 15 amino acids. CDR1 is LGHNA and CDR2 is YNFKEQ in the germline V gene. The CDR3 spells CASSLRTSGYNEQFF. Written as DNA, the CDR3 is TGTGCCAGCAGCCTTAGGACTAGCGGTTACAATGAGCAGTTCTTC.

The genes are TRBV19 and TRBJ1-1; 7 positions agree with TRBD1. This CDR3 spans 13 amino acids. Per germline, CDR1 LNHDA and CDR2 SQIVND (reference sequence). V lost 4 bases to trimming and J lost 5 bases; unmatched junction nucleotides: 4. The CDR3, as DNA: TGTGCCAGTAGTAGGACAGGTCGGACTGAAGCTTTCTTT. The encoded protein is CASSRTGRTEAFF.

The chain has TRBV19 and TRBJ1-2, with 7 bases that match TRBD1. The germline CDR1 and CDR2 sequences are LNHDA and SQIVND (reference sequence). The CDR3 covers 18 residues. With V trimmed by 3 bases and J by 1 base, 14 bases remained unmatched. CDR3 sequence (DNA): TGTGCCAGTAGTATTGGACGAGGGACAGCAATTTATAACTATGGCTACACCTTC. Translated: CASSIGRGTAIYNYGYTF. The full variable domain, its missing parts supplied by reference TRBV19 and TRBJ1-2, is DGGITQSPKYLFRKEGQNVTLSCEQNLNHDAMYWYRQDPGQGLRLIYYSQIVNDFQKGDIAEGYSVSREKKESFPLTVTSAQKNPTAFYLCASSIGRGTAIYNYGYTFGSGTRLTVV.

The chain joins TRBV7-7 to TRBJ2-3; a possible D gene is TRBD2 (5 bases). The V end was cut by 1 base, the J end by 4 bases, with 9 bases between. CDR1 SSHAT and CDR2 FNYEAQ come from the germline V gene (reference sequence). The CDR3 length is 14 residues. In DNA, the CDR3 is TGTGCCAGCAGCTTAGGGGGAGCGCCAGATACGCAGTATTTT. This codes for CASSLGGAPDTQYF.

This chain uses TRBV27 with TRBJ1-5; 9 bases align to TRBD1. The CDR3 loop spans 15 amino acids. With V trimmed by 5 bases and J by 4 bases, 6 bases remained unmatched. Germline CDR1 is MNHEY and CDR2 is SMNVEV (reference sequence). The CDR3 is CASSQTGGPNQPQHF. Here the CDR3 DNA reads TGTGCCAGCAGTCAAACAGGGGGCCCAAATCAGCCCCAGCATTTT.

The chain joins TRBV19 to TRBJ2-1, with 10 bases identical to TRBD2. The germline CDR1 and CDR2 sequences are LNHDA and SQIVND (reference sequence). V gave up 8 bases and J gave up 7 bases; unmatched junction bases: 11. CDR3 length: 15 residues. The CDR3 loop is CASPFGTSEPNEQFF. The CDR3 DNA follows: TGTGCCAGTCCATTCGGGACTAGCGAACCTAATGAGCAGTTCTTC.

The chain uses TRBV6-5 and TRBJ2-1; D unclear. The V and J ends lost 0 bases and 4 bases respectively, with 7 bases between them. There are 14 residues in the CDR3. In germline, CDR1 is MNHEY, CDR2 SVGAGI. CDR3 DNA sequence: TGTGCCAGCAGTTACTCGCGGCCTTACAATGAGCAGTTCTTC. Protein product: CASSYSRPYNEQFF.

This chain links TRBV6-5 with TRBJ2-7; the match to TRBD2 covers 9 bases. Germline values: CDR1 MNHEY, CDR2 SVGAGI. J gave up 2 bases and V 0 bases, and 5 bases lay outside the gene matches. The CDR3 covers 16 residues. CDR3 residues: CASSYSSLAGTYEQYF. For the CDR3, the DNA is TGTGCCAGCAGTTACTCGAGTCTAGCGGGGACCTACGAGCAGTACTTC.

V usage is TRBV15 and J usage is TRBJ2-1; D is perhaps TRBD2 (5 bases). Germline V gene lookup returns CDR1 LNHNV and CDR2 YYDKDF (reference sequence). The CDR3 is made up of 12 amino acids. V gave up 0 bases and J gave up 14 bases, with 11 bases separating them. The CDR3 reads CATSRDRGNKFF. The CDR3 DNA reads TGTGCCACCAGCAGAGATCGGGGAAATAAGTTCTTC. Full variable domain (missing parts from reference TRBV15 and TRBJ2-1): DAMVIQNPRYQVTQFGKPVTLSCSQTLNHNVMYWYQQKSSQAPKLLFHYYDKDFNNEADTPDNFQSRRPNTSFCFLDIRSPGLGDTAMYLCATSRDRGNKFFGPGTRLTVL.

V gene TRBV19 combines with J gene TRBJ1-5; D remains unclear. Germline CDR1 LNHDA, CDR2 SQIVND (reference sequence). V dropped 4 bases and J dropped 0 bases, with 10 bases sitting between them. The CDR3 is 15 amino acids. The CDR3 region has the DNA TGTGCCAGTAGTAACGGGTACCGTAGCAATCAGCCCCAGCATTTT. Translated, it gives CASSNGYRSNQPQHF.

The chain carries TRBV18 and TRBJ1-5; D call uncertain. Per the germline V gene, CDR1 is KGHSH and CDR2 is LQKENI. The CDR3 loop spans 15 amino acids. V dropped 5 bases and J dropped 5 bases, with 16 bases sitting between them. CDR3 loop: CASSTLSGIYQPQHF. CDR3 DNA: TGTGCCAGCTCAACGTTGAGCGGGATTTATCAGCCCCAGCATTTT.